The 19 T cell receptor beta chains below come from one sample, sequenced in a study of shared clonotypes between healthy human individuals. The repertoire was sequenced with immunoSEQ multiplex PCR; TCRdb's copy has only in-frame clones and lacks some. The top ten hold around 1.8% of the sample, which has about 680,000 clones, about 78% seen once. The sample taken for sequencing was memory CD4+ T cells sorted from blood. Subset here: CD45RA-negative fraction. The source is a woman aged 25 to 39 in good health.

The chain uses TRBV28 and TRBJ2-3, with 8 bases lining up with TRBD1. Per the germline V gene, CDR1 is MDHEN and CDR2 is SYDVKM. The trim removed 5 bases at V and 1 base at J, leaving 5 bases unmatched. The CDR3 loop spans 15 amino acids. For the CDR3, the DNA is TGTGCCAGCAGTCCGCAGGGGGCGGGCACAGATACGCAGTATTTT. Protein: CASSPQGAGTDTQYF.

This clone showed up just a few times. At the DNA level, this CDR3 is encoded by other sequences in the same sample as well. The J gene is TRBJ1-4, the V gene TRBV2, with TRBD1 as a possible D gene (5 bases). The CDR3 consists of 15 residues. CDR1 SNHLY and CDR2 FYNNEI come from the germline V gene. With 4 bases removed from V and 0 bases from J, the gap between germline ends came to 9 bases. DNA for the CDR3: TGTGCCAGCAGTGGGGGGGAAGCAACTAATGAAAAACTGTTTTTT. It is translated as CASSGGEATNEKLFF. The whole variable domain, remainder taken from reference TRBV2 and TRBJ1-4, is EPEVTQTPSHQVTQMGQEVILRCVPISNHLYFYWYRQILGQKVEFLVSFYNNEISEKSEIFDDQFSVERPDGSNFTLKIRSTKLEDSAMYFCASSGGEATNEKLFFGSGTQLSVL.

This chain connects TRBV4-1 to TRBJ1-5; D call uncertain. The ends were cut back, 5 bases at V and 0 bases at J, with 8 bases in the middle. In germline, CDR1 is MGHRA, CDR2 YSYEKL. This CDR3 region has 14 residues. The CDR3 is CASSAQDSNQPQHF. For the CDR3, the DNA is TGCGCCAGCAGCGCTCAAGATAGCAATCAGCCCCAGCATTTT.

This clone has only a few counts. Other DNA sequences of this sample code for an identical CDR3. V gene TRBV20-1 combines with J gene TRBJ2-5; D gene unclear. V was cut by 6 bases and J by 2 bases, with 7 bases left in between. The germline V gene has CDR1 DFQATT and CDR2 SNEGSKA (reference sequence). The CDR3 spans 11 residues. CDR3 sequence: CSAPRQETQYF. The DNA of the CDR3 is TGCAGTGCGCCCCGACAAGAGACCCAGTACTTC.

As concerns this clone: Other DNA sequences within the sample encode an identical CDR3. The V and J genes are TRBV9 and TRBJ2-5; tentative D call: TRBD2 (6 bases). Germline V gives CDR1 SGDLS, CDR2 YYNGEE. V was trimmed by 4 bases and J by 5 bases, leaving 12 bases between them. The CDR3 loop spans 13 amino acids. The CDR3 spells CASSPRGGETQYF. The CDR3 nucleotides read TGTGCCAGCAGCCCGCGGGGTGGGGAGACCCAGTACTTC.

The V call is TRBV11-3, the J call TRBJ1-1; D gene unclear. CDR3 length equals 12 residues. V gave up 4 bases and J gave up 10 bases, with 13 bases separating them. Germline V gene data show CDR1 as SGHNT and CDR2 as YENEEA. The CDR3 spells CASSYHAGGAFF. The CDR3 DNA sequence: TGTGCCAGCAGCTACCACGCAGGAGGAGCTTTCTTT.

V is TRBV4-1 and J is TRBJ1-5; the D is unclear. Per the germline V gene, CDR1 is MGHRA and CDR2 is YSYEKL. The CDR3 has 15 amino acids. The V end was cut by 0 bases, the J end by 1 base, with 7 bases between. Here the CDR3 reads CASSQELSSNQPQHF. The CDR3 region has the DNA TGCGCCAGCAGCCAAGAACTATCGAGCAATCAGCCCCAGCATTTT.

Remarks on this clone: At one end the junction does not follow the germline gene, possibly because of a read error. This sequence joins TRBV18 and TRBJ1-5; no clear D. The V gene's germline CDR1 is KGHSH and CDR2 LQKENI. CDR3 length: 17 residues. The CDR3 DNA reads as TGTGCCAGCTCAGCACCCTCGGCCAGCAATAGCAATCAGCCCCAGCATTTT. It specifies CASSAPSASNSNQPQHF. The whole variable domain, filled in from reference TRBV18 and TRBJ1-5, reads NAGVMQNPRHLVRRRGQEARLRCSPMKGHSHVYWYRQLPEEGLKFMVYLQKENIIDESGMPKERFSAEFPKEGPSILRIQQVVRGDSAAYFCASSAPSASNSNQPQHFGDGTRLSIL.

This clone was detected many times. The V and J genes are TRBV5-5 and TRBJ2-5, with D perhaps assigned TRBD1 or TRBD2 (6 bases each). The CDR3 has 14 amino acids. The germline V and J ends were trimmed by 1 base and 4 bases, with 11 bases remaining between them. Germline CDR1 SGHKS, CDR2 YYEKEE (reference sequence). The CDR3 DNA sequence: TGTGCCAGCAGCTTGAGAGGAGGGGGAGAGACCCAGTACTTC. It yields the protein CASSLRGGGETQYF.

V and J are TRBV25-1 and TRBJ2-4, with TRBD2 as a possible D gene (5 bases). The germline V gene encodes CDR1 MGHDK and CDR2 SYGVNS. This CDR3 is 15 amino acids long. With 2 bases removed from V and 6 bases from J, the gap between germline ends came to 14 bases. The chain's CDR3 is CASSEPSVGGNIQYF. The CDR3 region has the DNA TGTGCCAGCAGTGAACCCTCCGTAGGAGGAAACATTCAGTACTTC.

This clone showed up just a few times. The chain recombines TRBV4-1 with TRBJ2-1, with TRBD1 identical over 8 bases. In germline, CDR1 is MGHRA, CDR2 YSYEKL. The V segment lost 2 bases and the J segment 7 bases; nucleotides outside the gene matches: 10. The CDR3 spans 16 residues. The CDR3 nucleotides are TGCGCCAGCAGCCAATCGGGGACAGGTTCTAGAAATGAGCAGTTCTTC. Translation: CASSQSGTGSRNEQFF.

The gene calls are TRBV7-2 and TRBJ2-2; the D is unclear. Germline CDR1 reads SGHTA; CDR2 reads FQGNSA. With 2 bases removed from V and 8 bases from J, the gap between germline ends came to 21 bases. The CDR3 spans 17 residues. CDR3 sequence reads: CASSLIAPSQRPGELFF. CDR3 coding DNA: TGTGCCAGCAGCTTAATCGCTCCTAGTCAGCGTCCGGGGGAGCTGTTTTTT.

J is TRBJ1-1 and V is TRBV18; perhaps TRBD1 as D (6 bases). Trimming removed 5 bases from V and 0 bases from J, with 13 bases in between. In germline, CDR1 is KGHSH, CDR2 LQKENI. The CDR3 has 15 residues. For the CDR3, the DNA is TGTGCCAGCTCAGGTACAGGGTTGGTGAACACTGAAGCTTTCTTT. Its protein is CASSGTGLVNTEAFF.

CDR3 loop: CATRSWGVGNTEAFF. For the CDR3, the DNA is TGTGCCACAAGGAGTTGGGGGGTGGGAAACACTGAAGCTTTCTTT. The chain joins TRBV10-3 to TRBJ1-1; D possibly corresponds to TRBD1 (5 bases). With 10 bases removed from V and 2 bases from J, the gap between germline ends came to 20 bases. The CDR3 is 15 amino acids. Germline CDR1 ENHRY, CDR2 SYGVKD.

The gene calls are TRBV6-5 and TRBJ2-7; the D gene is possibly TRBD1 (6 bases). Germline V gene sequence: CDR1 MNHEY, CDR2 SVGAGI. This CDR3 contains 13 residues. Trimming pared 7 bases from V and 3 bases from J, leaving 13 bases between. CDR3 DNA: TGTGCCAGCACATCCTTACAGGGCTACGAGCAGTACTTC. Protein: CASTSLQGYEQYF.

This sequence joins TRBV6-6 and TRBJ1-5; D is undetermined. Trimming shortened V by 5 bases and J by 5 bases, and 10 bases separated the two germline ends. There are 13 residues in the CDR3. Germline assignment: CDR1 MNHNY and CDR2 SVGAGI (reference sequence). CDR3 sequence (DNA): TGTGCCAGCAGTCTCGGAGCGGATCAGCCCCAGCATTTT. It encodes CASSLGADQPQHF.

The chain uses TRBV5-4 and TRBJ2-3; 7 nucleotides align to TRBD1. The CDR3 covers 15 residues. CDR1 is SGHNT and CDR2 is YYREEE in the germline V gene (reference sequence). V lost 5 bases and J lost 4; bases outside the gene matches: 10. The CDR3 protein is CASRMGVRGSDTQYF. The CDR3 coding sequence is TGTGCCAGCAGGATGGGGGTCAGGGGGTCAGATACGCAGTATTTT.

This clone was counted between two and nine times. The chain couples TRBV5-1 to TRBJ2-1; D remains unclear. V lost 0 bases and J 9 bases, leaving 13 bases between the germline ends. Looked up from germline, CDR1 is SGHRS and CDR2 is YFSETQ. The CDR3 covers 14 residues. The CDR3 DNA is TGCGCCAGCAGCTTGGGGTACGGTCTATCTGAGCAGTTCTTC. This encodes CASSLGYGLSEQFF.

The table lists this clone with a few counts. This chain joins TRBV28 and TRBJ1-4, with no clear D. With 5 bases removed from V and 0 bases from J, the gap between germline ends came to 16 bases. CDR3 length equals 17 residues. Germline V CDR1 and CDR2: MDHEN, SYDVKM. CDR3 nucleotide sequence: TGTGCCAGCAGTCTACTGACGGACGGGACAACTAATGAAAAACTGTTTTTT. Translated: CASSLLTDGTTNEKLFF.